The 19 T cell receptor beta chains below all came from one sample that was sequenced in a study of early T cells in non-severe SARS-CoV-2 infection. A single record per CDR3 protein comes from TCRdb applying MiXCR to the 5' RACE reads. The repertoire has about 100,000 distinct CDR3 sequences, under 15% of them found once; the top ten carry approximately 6%. The sequenced sample consisted of whole blood. These receptors all stem from an adult who was a healthcare worker with PCR-confirmed SARS-CoV-2 infection or an uninfected control (not recorded which).

The rearrangement uses TRBV4-1 and TRBJ2-7, with 8 bases identical to TRBD1. This CDR3 is built from 15 residues. Per the germline V gene, CDR1 is MGHRA and CDR2 is YSYEKL. The J segment lost 3 bases and the V segment lost 2 bases, leaving 6 bases of the junction unmatched. CDR3 bases: TGCGCCAGCAGCCAACGAGACAGGGGTGGCTACGAGCAGTACTTC. Residues: CASSQRDRGGYEQYF.

This clonotype came up many times. The chain is built from TRBV4-1 and TRBJ1-2, with 7 bases that match TRBD1. Trimming cost V 3 bases and J 6 bases; bases outside gene matches: 7. Germline loops: CDR1 MGHRA, CDR2 YSYEKL. The CDR3 length is 14 residues. The CDR3 DNA sequence: TGCGCCAGCAGCCATGACAGGGTGTCCGATGGCTACACCTTC. This encodes CASSHDRVSDGYTF.

V usage is TRBV7-9 and J usage is TRBJ2-2; D is unclear. The CDR3 loop spans 15 amino acids. V shed 2 bases and J shed 2 bases, with 9 bases lying between them. CDR1 is SEHNR and CDR2 is FQNEAQ in the germline V gene (reference sequence). The CDR3: CASSLRGSNTGELFF. The DNA of the CDR3 is TGTGCCAGCAGCTTACGTGGGTCCAACACCGGGGAGCTGTTTTTT.

The rearrangement uses TRBV19 and TRBJ2-2; 12 bases align to TRBD2. CDR3 length: 13 amino acids. Germline lookup yields CDR1 LNHDA and CDR2 SQIVND (reference sequence). V was clipped by 10 bases and J by 4 bases; unmatched bases: 1. The CDR3 region has the DNA TGTGCCACTAGCGGGAGGGCCACCGGGGAGCTGTTTTTT. Its translation is CATSGRATGELFF.

The sample holds many counts of this clonotype. The rearrangement joins TRBV30 to TRBJ2-7; a possible D gene is TRBD2 (6 bases). The ends were cut back, 3 bases at V and 4 bases at J, with 16 bases in the middle. Germline V gene sequence: CDR1 GTSNPN, CDR2 SVGIG (reference sequence). This CDR3 has 14 residues. The CDR3 protein is CAWSQPAGNYEQYF. CDR3 DNA sequence: TGTGCCTGGAGCCAGCCGGCGGGAAATTACGAGCAGTACTTC.

This clonotype was counted at least ten times. This chain joins TRBV7-2 and TRBJ2-1; the match to TRBD2 covers 8 bases. Trimming cost V 5 bases and J 6 bases; bases outside gene matches: 12. From germline, CDR1 is SGHTA and CDR2 FQGNSA. The CDR3 spans 16 residues. CDR3 in DNA: TGTGCCAGCAGCCGACCTGTGACAACTAGCGGCAATGAGCAGTTCTTC. Encoded protein: CASSRPVTTSGNEQFF.

The genes are TRBV7-2 and TRBJ2-5, with unresolved D. Trimming removed 1 base at V and 4 bases at J, with 10 bases between. The CDR3 is made up of 14 amino acids. Germline V gives CDR1 SGHTA, CDR2 FQGNSA. In nucleotides, the CDR3 is TGTGCCAGCAGCTTAGGACGAAACACAGAGACCCAGTACTTC. Translating gives CASSLGRNTETQYF. The variable domain in full, completed from reference TRBV7-2 and TRBJ2-5, reads GAGVSQSPSNKVTEKGKDVELRCDPISGHTALYWYRQSLGQGLEFLIYFQGNSAPDKSGLPSDRFSAERTGGSVSTLTIQRTQQEDSAVYLCASSLGRNTETQYFGPGTRLLVL.

This clonotype was seen a handful of times. The chain has TRBV12-5 and TRBJ2-5; D call uncertain. The CDR3 sequence is 13 residues long. Looked up from germline, CDR1 is LGHNT and CDR2 is FRNRAP. V lost 1 base and J lost 3, with 6 bases in between. The CDR3 DNA is TGTGCTAGTGGTTTGGCAGGTGAAGAGACCCAGTACTTC. Translated, it gives CASGLAGEETQYF.

In this sample, this clonotype turned up many times. The genes are TRBV25-1 and TRBJ2-7; D unresolved. Germline V lookup: CDR1 MGHDK, CDR2 SYGVNS. This CDR3 region has 11 residues. V lost 2 bases, J lost 7 bases, and 6 bases lay in between. The CDR3 region is CASSEGGEQYF. CDR3 nucleotides: TGTGCCAGCAGTGAAGGCGGAGAGCAGTACTTC.

A few counts support this clonotype. The chain recombines TRBV12-3 or TRBV12-4 with TRBJ1-4, with a possible D match to TRBD1 (6 bases). This CDR3 comprises 17 residues. V was cut by 5 bases and J by 0 bases, with 16 bases left in between. CDR3 residues: CASSHTGTFATNEKLFF. In DNA, the CDR3 is TGTGCCAGCAGTCATACCGGGACATTCGCAACTAATGAAAAACTGTTTTTT.

This clonotype was recorded at least ten times. The V and J genes are TRBV6-5 and TRBJ2-3, with TRBD1 matching 10 bases. The CDR3 has 17 amino acids. V dropped 2 bases and J dropped 4; count of bases not matched to a gene: 9. Germline V gene data show CDR1 as MNHEY and CDR2 as SVGAGI. The CDR3 DNA reads as TGTGCCAGCAGTTACGGGTTAGGGACAGGGGCCGCAGATACGCAGTATTTT. Its protein is CASSYGLGTGAADTQYF.

This clonotype has more than one count but fewer than ten. This chain joins TRBV27 and TRBJ2-5, with 12 bases fitting TRBD1. The germline V gene has CDR1 MNHEY and CDR2 SMNVEV (reference sequence). Germline trimming cut 8 bases from V and 6 bases from J; bases unmatched to any gene: 7. The CDR3 runs to 14 residues. CDR3 DNA sequence: TGTGCCAGCGGTCGGGGACAGGGGGCGAAGACCCAGTACTTC. Protein: CASGRGQGAKTQYF.

A single count supports this clonotype. Compared with germline, one end of the junction differs, possibly owing to a read error. The chain employs TRBV10-1 and TRBJ2-7; a weak D match, TRBD2 (5 bases). From germline, CDR1 is WNHNN and CDR2 SYGVQD (reference sequence). This CDR3 has 14 amino acids. In nucleotides, the CDR3 is TGTGCCAGCAGTGCTACTAGTTTATCGGACGAGCAGTACTTC. Translating gives CASSATSLSDEQYF.

The chain couples TRBV20-1 to TRBJ2-4; no clear D. Looked up from germline, CDR1 is DFQATT and CDR2 is SNEGSKA (reference sequence). The CDR3 consists of 14 residues. V gave up 3 bases and J gave up 1 base, with 10 bases separating them. The CDR3: CSASDPGAKNIQYF. The CDR3 DNA sequence: TGCAGTGCTAGCGATCCCGGGGCCAAAAACATTCAGTACTTC.

This clonotype occurred a few times. This chain uses TRBV30 with TRBJ1-5; D uncertain. This CDR3 has 13 amino acids. Germline values: CDR1 GTSNPN, CDR2 SVGIG (reference sequence). With 1 base removed from V and 7 bases from J, the gap between germline ends came to 11 bases. The chain's CDR3 is CAWSASHAQPQHF. The CDR3, as DNA: TGTGCCTGGAGTGCCTCACATGCGCAGCCCCAGCATTTT.

The chain employs TRBV10-2 and TRBJ2-4; no clear D. The V gene's germline CDR1 is WSHSY and CDR2 SAAADI. Trimming stripped 1 base from V and 0 bases from J, with 7 bases between. This CDR3 is 15 amino acids long. The CDR3 reads CASSEYGLAKNIQYF. The CDR3 bases are TGCGCCAGCAGTGAGTACGGGTTAGCCAAAAACATTCAGTACTTC.

J is TRBJ2-1 and V is TRBV5-8; D is possibly TRBD1 (5 bases). V gave up 0 bases and J gave up 5 bases, with 12 bases separating them. The CDR3 length is 15 residues. CDR1 is SGHTS and CDR2 is YDEGEE in the germline V gene. CDR3 coding DNA: TGTGCCAGCAGCTTGGGGACACTTTGGAACAATGAGCAGTTCTTC. Translated: CASSLGTLWNNEQFF.

There are many counts of this clonotype. The rearrangement links TRBV4-1 to TRBJ2-7; 11 bases align to TRBD1. Germline CDR1 is MGHRA and CDR2 is YSYEKL. J gave up 1 base and V 9 bases, and 5 bases lay outside the gene matches. The CDR3 covers 14 residues. In DNA, the CDR3 is TGCGCCAGGGGACAGGGGGAAGGTTCCTACGAGCAGTACTTC. Translation gives CARGQGEGSYEQYF.

Many counts were recorded for this clonotype. The chain combines TRBV7-2 with TRBJ1-2, with D possibly matching TRBD1 (6 bases). CDR3 length: 17 residues. In germline, CDR1 is SGHTA, CDR2 FQGNSA. Trimming took off 3 bases at V and 4 bases at J, with 21 bases between the two ends. This chain's CDR3 is CASSFTGSGRASYGYTF. The CDR3 DNA sequence: TGTGCCAGCAGCTTTACAGGGTCGGGGAGGGCCTCCTATGGCTACACCTTC.